Listed below are T cell receptor beta chains from one sample, sequenced in a study of T cells after yellow fever vaccination. One entry per CDR3 protein results from TCRdb running MiXCR on the 5' RACE reads. The sample includes around 50,000 distinct CDR3 sequences, 7% to 8.5% seen only once; the top ten take over 25%. The input for sequencing was CD8+ T cells sorted from PBMCs, taken around 15 days after the first yellow fever vaccination. Every receptor here comes from a man younger than 35 who received the YFV17D yellow fever vaccine. CDR3s leave out the opening cysteine and the closing phenylalanine or tryptophan. Where a row states a size, it is once, few, many or the class of an expanded clone; other rows omit it.

CDR3aa: ASSHRTREYNEQF; abundance: many; v_gene: TRBV5-8
CDR3aa: ASSAARGGTEAF; abundance: many; v_gene: TRBV5-1
CDR3aa: ASSQEGDREWSETQY; abundance: many; v_gene: TRBV4-3
CDR3aa: ASSSRRAIEASNTGELF; abundance: -; v_gene: TRBV7-9
CDR3aa: SARDQDVSNQPQH; abundance: many; v_gene: TRBV20-1
CDR3aa: ASWFTYGDQPQH; abundance: few; v_gene: TRBV6-1
CDR3aa: ASSPSRWGADEQY; abundance: few; v_gene: TRBV7-6
CDR3aa: ASSSWSFWNQPQH; abundance: -; v_gene: TRBV5-6
CDR3aa: ASSPEVGQGVNEQF; abundance: many; v_gene: TRBV4-2
CDR3aa: ASSLIFSGNTGELF; abundance: -; v_gene: TRBV5-1